The 30 T cell receptor beta chains listed next were all sequenced from one sample in a study of early T cells in non-severe SARS-CoV-2 infection. TCRdb re-called the 5' RACE reads through MiXCR, storing one row per CDR3 protein. The sample shows over 50,000 distinct CDR3 sequences, 7.5% to 9.5% of them seen only once. The sample comprised whole blood. The receptors stem from an adult who was a healthcare worker with PCR-confirmed SARS-CoV-2 infection or an uninfected control (not recorded which).

This chain links TRBV5-5 with TRBJ2-1, with 8 bases fitting TRBD1. The CDR3 totals 16 residues. The germline gives CDR1 SGHKS, CDR2 YYEKEE (reference sequence). The junction had 12 bases not matched to a gene; V was cut back by 4 bases and J by 6 bases. In DNA form, the CDR3 reads TGTGCCAGCAGCCTCTCCGACAGGGGCGTCATCAATGAGCAGTTCTTC. Translating gives CASSLSDRGVINEQFF.

J is TRBJ2-7 and V is TRBV18; possibly TRBD1 or TRBD2 for D (6 bases each). The CDR3 is 12 amino acids. CDR1 KGHSH and CDR2 LQKENI come from the germline V gene. The ends were cut back, 2 bases at V and 5 bases at J, with 7 bases in the middle. The chain's CDR3 is CASSPRGDEQYF. Written as DNA, the CDR3 is TGTGCCAGCTCACCAAGGGGGGACGAGCAGTACTTC.

At least ten counts were recorded for this clonotype. The chain recombines TRBV20-1 with TRBJ2-3; 9 nucleotides align to TRBD2. The CDR3 contains 14 residues. After removal of 6 bases from V and 5 bases from J, the junction contained 9 bases not matched to a gene. CDR1 DFQATT and CDR2 SNEGSKA come from the germline V gene (reference sequence). The CDR3 protein is CSAPRPAGGDTQYF. DNA of the CDR3: TGCAGTGCCCCCCGTCCAGCGGGGGGAGATACGCAGTATTTT.

The chain is built from TRBV20-1 and TRBJ2-7; D possibly matches TRBD1 or TRBD2 (5 bases each). The CDR3 is 13 amino acids. CDR1 DFQATT and CDR2 SNEGSKA come from the germline V gene (reference sequence). Trimming cost V 1 base and J 4 bases, with 11 bases left between them. The CDR3 DNA sequence: TGCAGTGCTAGAGCGGGGCCCTGGTACGAGCAGTACTTC. This codes for CSARAGPWYEQYF.

This clonotype showed up just a few times. The rearrangement uses TRBV2 and TRBJ2-4, with a possible D match to TRBD1 (5 bases). V was clipped by 1 base and J by 4 bases, with 11 bases between them. The V gene's germline CDR1 is SNHLY and CDR2 FYNNEI. The CDR3 runs 15 residues. The CDR3 is CASSEVGVGKNIQYF. In nucleotides, the CDR3 is TGTGCCAGCAGTGAAGTAGGGGTCGGAAAAAACATTCAGTACTTC.

The CDR3, as DNA: TGTGCCAGCAGTTCGACAGGGATTTCCTACGAGCAGTACTTC. Its translation is CASSSTGISYEQYF. The rearrangement links TRBV28 to TRBJ2-7; 7 bases fit TRBD1. CDR3 size: 14 residues. Looked up from germline, CDR1 is MDHEN and CDR2 is SYDVKM. With 4 bases clipped from V and 1 base from J, the junction kept 4 bases outside the gene matches.

This chain joins TRBV10-3 and TRBJ2-3, with 10 bases lining up with TRBD2. The germline V gene has CDR1 ENHRY and CDR2 SYGVKD. The CDR3 is 14 amino acids. V dropped 10 bases and J dropped 3; count of bases not matched to a gene: 7. Written as DNA, the CDR3 is TGTGCCAGCCGAAGCGGGAGGGAGACAGATACGCAGTATTTT. This gives the protein CASRSGRETDTQYF.

V is TRBV6-2 or TRBV6-3 and J is TRBJ2-3; 9 bases match TRBD2. The CDR3 sequence is 14 residues long. J gave up 4 bases and V 2 bases, and 1 base lay outside the gene matches. Looked up from germline, CDR1 is MNHEY and CDR2 is SVGEGT. CDR3 loop: CASSYGLASDTQYF. CDR3 DNA sequence: TGTGCCAGCAGTTACGGACTAGCGTCAGATACGCAGTATTTT.

This chain connects TRBV7-8 to TRBJ2-7; D is possibly TRBD1 (8 bases). Per the germline V gene, CDR1 is SGHVS and CDR2 is FQNEAQ. The length of the CDR3 is 15 residues. With 5 bases removed from V and 4 bases from J, the gap between germline ends came to 18 bases. The CDR3 region has the DNA TGTGCCAGCAGCGACAGGGGAGGGAGGGTTTACGAGCAGTACTTC. It translates to CASSDRGGRVYEQYF.

The table lists this clonotype with many counts. The chain has TRBV4-1 and TRBJ2-7, with 7 positions matching TRBD1. CDR1 is MGHRA and CDR2 is YSYEKL in the germline V gene. The junction had 14 bases not matched to a gene; V was cut back by 1 base and J by 5 bases. There are 17 residues in the CDR3. DNA of the CDR3: TGCGCCAGCAGCCAAGGATACGACAGGGTAGGGGCCAACGAGCAGTACTTC. This codes for CASSQGYDRVGANEQYF.

This CDR3 is CASSLAGEQFF. CDR3 bases: TGTGCCAGCAGCCTAGCGGGAGAGCAGTTCTTC. The chain joins TRBV6-2 or TRBV6-3 to TRBJ2-1; 9 nucleotides align to TRBD2. The CDR3 runs 11 residues. Germline V gene data show CDR1 as MNHEY and CDR2 as SVGEGT. Unmatched junction bases numbered 1, after V lost 6 bases and J lost 10 bases.

This clonotype was detected many times. This chain uses TRBV12-3 or TRBV12-4 with TRBJ1-5, with D hard to call. The V end was cut by 0 bases, the J end by 5 bases, with 8 bases between. The CDR3 sequence is 14 residues long. The CDR3 protein is CASSLAGIDQPQHF. For the CDR3, the DNA is TGTGCCAGCAGTTTAGCAGGGATCGATCAGCCCCAGCATTTT.

In this sample, this clonotype turned up a few times. This chain joins TRBV7-2 and TRBJ2-4; 7 bases line up with TRBD2. There are 15 residues in the CDR3. Looked up from germline, CDR1 is SGHTA and CDR2 is FQGNSA. J was trimmed by 9 bases and V by 4 bases; bases with no gene match: 12. CDR3 sequence reads: CASSSETSMFSIQYF. The CDR3 DNA follows: TGTGCCAGCAGCTCTGAGACTAGCATGTTTAGCATTCAGTACTTC.

This clonotype was counted many times. J is TRBJ1-5 and V is TRBV19; no clear D. Trimming shortened V by 4 bases and J by 7 bases, and 14 bases separated the two germline ends. The CDR3 is 14 amino acids. Germline CDR1 LNHDA, CDR2 SQIVND (reference sequence). The CDR3 loop is CASSTQAAGQPQHF. In DNA form, the CDR3 reads TGTGCCAGTAGTACCCAGGCCGCGGGCCAGCCCCAGCATTTT.

This clonotype was recorded at least ten times. This chain joins TRBV30 and TRBJ2-7; maybe TRBD1 (6 bases). The CDR3 contains 12 residues. V lost 3 bases, J lost 0 bases, and 6 bases lay in between. CDR1 and CDR2 (germline): GTSNPN, SVGIG (reference sequence). Here the CDR3 DNA reads TGTGCCTGGAGAGGGGGCTCCTACGAGCAGTACTTC. Translating it yields CAWRGGSYEQYF.

The CDR3 DNA follows: TGTGCCATCACCCGGGGGCTAGCGGTAACCTACGAGCAGTACTTC. The encoded protein is CAITRGLAVTYEQYF. This chain links TRBV21-1 with TRBJ2-7; TRBD2 is the table's D call, not checked against the DNA. TRBV21-1 is classified as a pseudogene. This CDR3 contains 15 residues.

This chain links TRBV5-1 with TRBJ2-2; no reliable D call. Germline V CDR1 and CDR2: SGHRS, YFSETQ. This CDR3 comprises 13 residues. The V gene lost 3 bases and the J gene lost 1 base, with 4 bases spanning the gap. For the CDR3, the DNA is TGCGCCAGCAGCTCCAAGAACACCGGGGAGCTGTTTTTT. Translation gives CASSSKNTGELFF.

This clonotype has just a few counts. The chain employs TRBV2 and TRBJ2-7; 9 nucleotides agree with TRBD1. This CDR3 comprises 14 residues. The J segment lost 3 bases and the V segment lost 4 bases, leaving 4 bases of the junction unmatched. CDR1 is SNHLY and CDR2 is FYNNEI in the germline V gene. As DNA, the CDR3 is TGTGCCAGCAGTGCGGACAGGGGACACTACGAGCAGTACTTC. Its translation is CASSADRGHYEQYF.

The V call is TRBV18, the J call TRBJ2-5; D is tentatively TRBD1 or TRBD2 (5 bases each). Germline V gives CDR1 KGHSH, CDR2 LQKENI. The CDR3 runs 13 residues. V lost 2 bases to trimming and J lost 4 bases, with 8 bases between them. The CDR3 DNA sequence: TGTGCCAGCTCACCAGGGACGGGAGAGACCCAGTACTTC. Translation gives CASSPGTGETQYF.

V and J are TRBV18 and TRBJ2-1; the D is unclear. The CDR3 extends over 12 amino acids. Trimming stripped 3 bases from V and 5 bases from J, with 5 bases between. The germline V gene has CDR1 KGHSH and CDR2 LQKENI. CDR3 residues: CASSPTHNEQFF. In DNA form, the CDR3 reads TGTGCCAGCTCACCGACTCACAATGAGCAGTTCTTC. Using reference TRBV18 and TRBJ2-1 for the parts outside the CDR3, the full variable domain is NAGVMQNPRHLVRRRGQEARLRCSPMKGHSHVYWYRQLPEEGLKFMVYLQKENIIDESGMPKERFSAEFPKEGPSILRIQQVVRGDSAAYFCASSPTHNEQFFGPGTRLTVL.

In this sample, this clonotype turned up many times. V and J are TRBV12-3 or TRBV12-4 and TRBJ2-5; D not certain. This CDR3 has 11 amino acids. Between the trimmed V and J ends, which lost 6 bases and 4 bases, there was a span of 6 bases. This chain's CDR3 is CASSLRETQYF. In nucleotides, the CDR3 is TGTGCCAGCAGCTTACGAGAGACCCAGTACTTC.

This clonotype showed up just a few times. This chain connects TRBV20-1 to TRBJ1-5, with a possible D match to TRBD1 (5 bases). Germline CDR1 DFQATT, CDR2 SNEGSKA (reference sequence). The CDR3 spans 15 residues. The V and J ends lost 3 bases and 0 bases respectively, with 12 bases between them. DNA for the CDR3: TGCAGTGCTAGCCAATGGGGGAATAGCAATCAGCCCCAGCATTTT. It specifies CSASQWGNSNQPQHF.

The sample holds a few counts of this clonotype. J is TRBJ1-4 and V is TRBV20-1, with unresolved D. Germline V gene sequence: CDR1 DFQATT, CDR2 SNEGSKA (reference sequence). CDR3 length equals 12 residues. V lost 2 bases and J lost 7, with 8 bases in between. This chain's CDR3 is CSARRAVEKLFF. The CDR3 nucleotides read TGCAGTGCTAGAAGGGCAGTTGAAAAACTGTTTTTT.

V gene TRBV7-8 combines with J gene TRBJ2-3; D possibly corresponds to TRBD2 (6 bases). The germline V gene encodes CDR1 SGHVS and CDR2 FQNEAQ. The V and J ends lost 5 bases and 6 bases respectively, with 15 bases between them. The CDR3 is 14 amino acids. CDR3 in DNA: TGTGCCAGCAGCCTTAGACTAGGTGTCGATACGCAGTATTTT. It translates to CASSLRLGVDTQYF.

This clonotype qualifies as medium-sized. The gene calls are TRBV20-1 and TRBJ2-7; D is possibly TRBD1 or TRBD2 (5 bases each). Germline lookup yields CDR1 DFQATT and CDR2 SNEGSKA (reference sequence). The CDR3 totals 12 residues. V lost 1 base to trimming and J lost 6 bases, with 10 bases between them. CDR3 sequence reads: CSARGAGSEQYF. The CDR3 coding sequence is TGCAGTGCTAGAGGCGCAGGGAGCGAGCAGTACTTC.

This clonotype has only a few counts. The V and J genes are TRBV19 and TRBJ1-2; TRBD1 might be the D (6 bases). The CDR3 contains 12 residues. The V gene's germline CDR1 is LNHDA and CDR2 SQIVND (reference sequence). V shed 8 bases and J shed 4 bases, with 11 bases lying between them. The chain's CDR3 is CASVGQSYGYTF. The CDR3 nucleotides are TGTGCCAGTGTAGGACAGTCCTATGGCTACACCTTC.

This clonotype was observed a few times. V usage is TRBV28 and J usage is TRBJ2-1; perhaps TRBD2 as D (6 bases). This CDR3 comprises 14 residues. Germline CDR1 is MDHEN and CDR2 is SYDVKM. The V gene lost 6 bases and the J gene lost 10 bases, with 19 bases spanning the gap. Written as DNA, the CDR3 is TGTGCCAGCAGCCCATCCGGGACTCTGCGAGAGCAGTTCTTC. Amino acids: CASSPSGTLREQFF.

V gene TRBV10-1 combines with J gene TRBJ1-4; TRBD1 might be the D (6 bases). This CDR3 contains 14 residues. The germline gives CDR1 WNHNN, CDR2 SYGVQD (reference sequence). V lost 4 bases to trimming and J lost 5 bases, with 11 bases between them. The CDR3 sequence is CASSAGTQNEKLFF. Written as DNA, the CDR3 is TGCGCCAGCAGTGCCGGGACACAAAATGAAAAACTGTTTTTT.

This clonotype showed up just a few times. This chain links TRBV6-1 with TRBJ1-1; tentatively, D is TRBD1 (5 bases). V dropped 6 bases and J dropped 0 bases, with 14 bases sitting between them. The CDR3 is made up of 15 amino acids. Germline assignment: CDR1 MNHNS and CDR2 SASEGT. The CDR3 DNA sequence: TGTGCCAGCAGGGACGGGGCGTGGATGAACACTGAAGCTTTCTTT. Protein: CASRDGAWMNTEAFF.

This clonotype was seen repeatedly, ten times or more. The chain combines TRBV6-5 with TRBJ2-3; 7 bases fit TRBD1. This CDR3 has 14 amino acids. The junction had 5 bases not matched to a gene; V was cut back by 5 bases and J by 3 bases. Germline CDR1 is MNHEY and CDR2 is SVGAGI. CDR3 region: CASSPQTGTDTQYF. The DNA of the CDR3 is TGTGCCAGCAGTCCTCAGACAGGGACAGATACGCAGTATTTT.